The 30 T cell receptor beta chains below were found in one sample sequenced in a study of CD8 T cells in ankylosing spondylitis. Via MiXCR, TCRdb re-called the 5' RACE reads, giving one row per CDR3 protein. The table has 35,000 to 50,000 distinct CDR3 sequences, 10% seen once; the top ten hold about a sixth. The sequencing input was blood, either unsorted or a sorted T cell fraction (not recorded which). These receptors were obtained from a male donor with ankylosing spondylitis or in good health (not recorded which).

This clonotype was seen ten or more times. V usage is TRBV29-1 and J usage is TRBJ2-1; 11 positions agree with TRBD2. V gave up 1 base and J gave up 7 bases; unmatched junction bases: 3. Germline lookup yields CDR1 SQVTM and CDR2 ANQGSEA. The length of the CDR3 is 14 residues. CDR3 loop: CSVEGASGRNEQFF. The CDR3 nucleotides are TGCAGCGTTGAAGGGGCTAGCGGGAGGAATGAGCAGTTCTTC.

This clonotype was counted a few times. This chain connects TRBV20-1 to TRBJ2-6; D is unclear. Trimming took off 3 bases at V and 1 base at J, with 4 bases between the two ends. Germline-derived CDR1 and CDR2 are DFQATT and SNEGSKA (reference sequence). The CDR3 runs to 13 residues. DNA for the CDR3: TGCAGTGCTAGGCTATCTGGGGCCAACGTCCTGACTTTC. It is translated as CSARLSGANVLTF.

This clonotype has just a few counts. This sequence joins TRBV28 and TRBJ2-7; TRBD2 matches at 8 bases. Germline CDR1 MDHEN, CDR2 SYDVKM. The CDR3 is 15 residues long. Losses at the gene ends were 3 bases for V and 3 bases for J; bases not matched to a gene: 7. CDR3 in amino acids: CASSFFGLAGYEQYF. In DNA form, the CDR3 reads TGTGCCAGCAGTTTCTTTGGACTAGCCGGCTACGAGCAGTACTTC.

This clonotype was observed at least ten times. The CDR3 DNA follows: TGTGCCAGTACCAACGGACAGCCCAACTATGGCTACACCTTC. Its protein is CASTNGQPNYGYTF. The chain has TRBV2 and TRBJ1-2, with D possibly being TRBD1 (6 bases). Trimming took 9 bases from V and 2 from J, leaving 16 bases between them. The germline V gene has CDR1 SNHLY and CDR2 FYNNEI. CDR3 size: 14 residues.

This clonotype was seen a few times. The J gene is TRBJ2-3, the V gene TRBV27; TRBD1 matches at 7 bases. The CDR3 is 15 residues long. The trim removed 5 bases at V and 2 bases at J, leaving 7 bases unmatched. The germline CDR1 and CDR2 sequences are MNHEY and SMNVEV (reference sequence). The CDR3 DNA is TGTGCCAGCAGTAACCTCGGGACAGTCACAGATACGCAGTATTTT. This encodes CASSNLGTVTDTQYF.

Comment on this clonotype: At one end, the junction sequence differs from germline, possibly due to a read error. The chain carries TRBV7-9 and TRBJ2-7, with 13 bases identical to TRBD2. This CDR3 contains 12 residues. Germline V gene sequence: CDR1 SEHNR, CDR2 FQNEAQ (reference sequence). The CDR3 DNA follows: TGTGCCAGCAGCACCGGGACTAGCGGGATGGGCTTC. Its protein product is CASSTGTSGMGF.

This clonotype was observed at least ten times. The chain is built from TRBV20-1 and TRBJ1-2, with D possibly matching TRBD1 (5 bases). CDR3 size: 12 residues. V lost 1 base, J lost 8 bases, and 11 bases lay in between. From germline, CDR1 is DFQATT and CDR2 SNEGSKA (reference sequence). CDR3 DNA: TGCAGTGCTAGAGGGGGACCCGAGGGCTACACCTTC. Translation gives CSARGGPEGYTF.

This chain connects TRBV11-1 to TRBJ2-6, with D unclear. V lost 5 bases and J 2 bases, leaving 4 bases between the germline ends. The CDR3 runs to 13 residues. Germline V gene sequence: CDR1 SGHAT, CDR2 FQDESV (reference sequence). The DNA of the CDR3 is TGTGCCAGCAGCCCCCCTGGGGCCAACGTCCTGACTTTC. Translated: CASSPPGANVLTF.

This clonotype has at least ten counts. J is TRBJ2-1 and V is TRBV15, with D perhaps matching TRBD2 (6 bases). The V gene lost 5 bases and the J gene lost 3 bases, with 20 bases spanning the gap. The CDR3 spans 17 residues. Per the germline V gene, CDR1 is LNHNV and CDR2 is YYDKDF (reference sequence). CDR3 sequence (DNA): TGTGCCACCAGCTCCCCTTCGGGAGCCGAGAGCTACAATGAGCAGTTCTTC. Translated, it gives CATSSPSGAESYNEQFF. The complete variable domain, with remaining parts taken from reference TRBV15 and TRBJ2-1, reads DAMVIQNPRYQVTQFGKPVTLSCSQTLNHNVMYWYQQKSSQAPKLLFHYYDKDFNNEADTPDNFQSRRPNTSFCFLDIRSPGLGDTAMYLCATSSPSGAESYNEQFFGPGTRLTVL.

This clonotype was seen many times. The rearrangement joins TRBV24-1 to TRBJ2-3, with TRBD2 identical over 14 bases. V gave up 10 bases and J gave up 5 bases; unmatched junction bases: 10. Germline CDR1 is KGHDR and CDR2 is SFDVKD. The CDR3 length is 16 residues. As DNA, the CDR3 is TGTGCCACATCCCAGGGAGGGACTAGCGGGAGAGATACGCAGTATTTT. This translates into CATSQGGTSGRDTQYF.

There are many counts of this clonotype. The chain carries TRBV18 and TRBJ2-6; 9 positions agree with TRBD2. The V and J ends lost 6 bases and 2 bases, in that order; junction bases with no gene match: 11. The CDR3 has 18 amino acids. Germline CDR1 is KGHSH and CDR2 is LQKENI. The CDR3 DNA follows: TGTGCCAGCTCTCCCCCGGGTAGCGGGAGTACTGGGGCCAACGTCCTGACTTTC. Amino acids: CASSPPGSGSTGANVLTF.

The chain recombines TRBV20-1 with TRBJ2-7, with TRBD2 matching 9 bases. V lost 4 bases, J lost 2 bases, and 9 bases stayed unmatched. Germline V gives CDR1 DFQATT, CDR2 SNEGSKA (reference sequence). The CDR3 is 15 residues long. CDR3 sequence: CSATPVAGGPYEQYF. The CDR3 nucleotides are TGCAGTGCTACCCCCGTTGCGGGAGGGCCCTACGAGCAGTACTTC.

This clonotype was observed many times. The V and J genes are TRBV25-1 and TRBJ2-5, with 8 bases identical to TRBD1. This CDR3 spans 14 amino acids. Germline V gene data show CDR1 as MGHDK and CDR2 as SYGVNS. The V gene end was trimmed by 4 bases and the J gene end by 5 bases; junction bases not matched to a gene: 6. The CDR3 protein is CASSAGQGIETQYF. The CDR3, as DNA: TGTGCCAGCAGTGCAGGACAGGGCATCGAGACCCAGTACTTC.

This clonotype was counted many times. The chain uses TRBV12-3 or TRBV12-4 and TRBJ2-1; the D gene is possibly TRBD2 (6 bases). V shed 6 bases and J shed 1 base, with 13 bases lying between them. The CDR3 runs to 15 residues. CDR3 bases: TGTGCCAGCAGATCCAGCGGGCAGTCCTACAATGAGCAGTTCTTC. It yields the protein CASRSSGQSYNEQFF.

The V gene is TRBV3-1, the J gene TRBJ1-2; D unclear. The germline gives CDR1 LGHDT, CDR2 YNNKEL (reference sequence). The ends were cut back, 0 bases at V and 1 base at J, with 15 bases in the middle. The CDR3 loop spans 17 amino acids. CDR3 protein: CASSQDPREPVNYGYTF. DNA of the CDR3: TGTGCCAGCAGCCAAGATCCGCGGGAGCCGGTTAACTATGGCTACACCTTC.

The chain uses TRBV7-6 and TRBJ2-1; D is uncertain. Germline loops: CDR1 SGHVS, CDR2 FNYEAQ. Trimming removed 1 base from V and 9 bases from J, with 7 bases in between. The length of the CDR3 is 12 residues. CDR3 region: CASSLVGVEQFF. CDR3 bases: TGTGCCAGCAGCTTAGTCGGTGTTGAGCAGTTCTTC. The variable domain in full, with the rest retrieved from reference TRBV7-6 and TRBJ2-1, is GAGVSQSPRYKVTKRGQDVALRCDPISGHVSLYWYRQALGQGPEFLTYFNYEAQQDKSGLPNDRFSAERPEGSISTLTIQRTEQRDSAMYRCASSLVGVEQFFGPGTRLTVL.

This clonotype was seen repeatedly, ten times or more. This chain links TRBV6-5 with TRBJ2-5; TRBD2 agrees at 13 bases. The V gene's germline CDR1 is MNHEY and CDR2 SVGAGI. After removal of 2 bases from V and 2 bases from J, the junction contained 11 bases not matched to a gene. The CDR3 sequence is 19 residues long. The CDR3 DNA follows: TGTGCCAGCAGTTACAGTCCTGGACTAGCGGGAGCACCGCAAGAGACCCAGTACTTC. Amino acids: CASSYSPGLAGAPQETQYF.

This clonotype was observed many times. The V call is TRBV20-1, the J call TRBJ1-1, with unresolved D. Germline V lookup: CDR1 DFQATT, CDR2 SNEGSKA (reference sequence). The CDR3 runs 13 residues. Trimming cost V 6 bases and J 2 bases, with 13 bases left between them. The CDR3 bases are TGCAGTGCCGCCCCCCGCACAAACACTGAAGCTTTCTTT. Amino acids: CSAAPRTNTEAFF.

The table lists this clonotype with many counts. CDR3 loop: CASIPRGRSYEQYF. The CDR3 DNA is TGTGCCAGCATTCCCAGGGGGCGATCCTACGAGCAGTACTTC. The J gene is TRBJ2-7, the V gene TRBV28; 8 nucleotides line up with TRBD1. The CDR3 spans 14 residues. Germline V gives CDR1 MDHEN, CDR2 SYDVKM. V lost 7 bases, J lost 1 base, and 6 bases stayed unmatched.

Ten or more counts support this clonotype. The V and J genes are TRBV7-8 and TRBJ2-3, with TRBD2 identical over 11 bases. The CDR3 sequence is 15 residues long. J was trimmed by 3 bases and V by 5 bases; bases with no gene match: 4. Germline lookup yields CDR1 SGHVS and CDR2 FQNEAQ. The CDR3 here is CASSPLAGGTDTQYF. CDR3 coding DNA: TGTGCCAGCAGCCCTCTAGCGGGAGGAACAGATACGCAGTATTTT.

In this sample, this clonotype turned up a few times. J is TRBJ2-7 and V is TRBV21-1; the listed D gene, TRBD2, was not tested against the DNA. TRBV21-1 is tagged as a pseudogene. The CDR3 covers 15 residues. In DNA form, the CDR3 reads TGTGCCAGCAGCCCAACTAGCGGGGGAGGTGAGGAGCAGTACTTC. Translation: CASSPTSGGGEEQYF.

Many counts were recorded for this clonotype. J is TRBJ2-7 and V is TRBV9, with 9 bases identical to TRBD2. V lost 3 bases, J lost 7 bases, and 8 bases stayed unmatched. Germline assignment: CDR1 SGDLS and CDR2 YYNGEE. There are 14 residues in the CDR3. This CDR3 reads CASSGAGGEAEQYF. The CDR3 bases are TGTGCCAGCAGCGGAGCGGGAGGTGAGGCGGAGCAGTACTTC.

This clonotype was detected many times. The CDR3 nucleotides read TGTGCCAGTAGTTGGGGTAGCGGGAGCACCGGGGAGCTGTTTTTT. It codes for CASSWGSGSTGELFF. V usage is TRBV19 and J usage is TRBJ2-2, with 9 bases that match TRBD2. This CDR3 is 15 amino acids long. Germline CDR1 and CDR2: LNHDA and SQIVND (reference sequence). After removal of 5 bases from V and 4 bases from J, the junction contained 5 bases not matched to a gene.

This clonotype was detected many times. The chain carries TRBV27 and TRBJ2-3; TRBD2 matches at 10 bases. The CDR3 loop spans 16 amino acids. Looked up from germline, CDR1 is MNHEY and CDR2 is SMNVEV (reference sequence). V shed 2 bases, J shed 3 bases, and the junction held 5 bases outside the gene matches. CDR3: CASSLGLAGATDTQYF. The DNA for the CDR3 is TGTGCCAGCAGTTTAGGGCTAGCGGGAGCGACAGATACGCAGTATTTT.

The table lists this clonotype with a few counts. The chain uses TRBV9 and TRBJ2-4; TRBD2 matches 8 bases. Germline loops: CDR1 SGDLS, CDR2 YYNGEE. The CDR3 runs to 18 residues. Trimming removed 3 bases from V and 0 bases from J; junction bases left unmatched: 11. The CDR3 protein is CASSAREGLALAKNIQYF. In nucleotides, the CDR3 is TGTGCCAGCAGCGCTCGGGAGGGCCTGGCCCTAGCCAAAAACATTCAGTACTTC. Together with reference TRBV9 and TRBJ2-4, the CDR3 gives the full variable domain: DSGVTQTPKHLITATGQRVTLRCSPRSGDLSVYWYQQSLDQGLQFLIQYYNGEERAKGNILERFSAQQFPDLHSELNLSSLELGDSALYFCASSAREGLALAKNIQYFGAGTRLSVL.

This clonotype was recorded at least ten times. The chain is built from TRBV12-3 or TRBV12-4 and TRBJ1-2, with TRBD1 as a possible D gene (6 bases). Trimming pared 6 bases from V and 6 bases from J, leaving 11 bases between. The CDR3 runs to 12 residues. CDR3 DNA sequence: TGTGCCAGCAGGGGGACATCACATGGCTACACCTTC. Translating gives CASRGTSHGYTF.

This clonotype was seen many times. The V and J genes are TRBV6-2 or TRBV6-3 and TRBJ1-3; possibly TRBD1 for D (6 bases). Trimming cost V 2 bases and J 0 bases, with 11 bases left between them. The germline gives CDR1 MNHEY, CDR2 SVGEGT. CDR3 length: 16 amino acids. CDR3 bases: TGTGCCAGCAGTTACGGGACATCAAACTCTGGAAACACCATATATTTT. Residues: CASSYGTSNSGNTIYF.

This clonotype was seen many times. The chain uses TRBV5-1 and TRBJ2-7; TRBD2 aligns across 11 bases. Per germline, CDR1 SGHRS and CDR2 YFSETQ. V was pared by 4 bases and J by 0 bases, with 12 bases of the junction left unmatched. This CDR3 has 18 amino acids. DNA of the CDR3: TGCGCCAGCAGCCCGGATCCGGTTGGGACTAGCGGCTCCTACGAGCAGTACTTC. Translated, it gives CASSPDPVGTSGSYEQYF.

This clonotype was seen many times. For the CDR3, the DNA is TGTGCCAGCAGCTTAGCTGGTCGCACTGAAGCTTTCTTT. It encodes CASSLAGRTEAFF. The chain combines TRBV7-6 with TRBJ1-1, with D unclear. Germline-derived CDR1 and CDR2 are SGHVS and FNYEAQ. The CDR3 consists of 13 residues. Trimming stripped 0 bases from V and 4 bases from J, with 6 bases between.

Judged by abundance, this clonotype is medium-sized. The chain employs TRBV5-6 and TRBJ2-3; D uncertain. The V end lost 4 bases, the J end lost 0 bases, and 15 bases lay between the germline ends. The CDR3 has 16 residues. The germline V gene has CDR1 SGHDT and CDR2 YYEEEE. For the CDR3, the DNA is TGTGCCAGCAGCCGATTGGGTAGTGAGAGCACAGATACGCAGTATTTT. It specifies CASSRLGSESTDTQYF.